The 19 T cell receptor beta chains presented below share a single source sample, sequenced in a study of neurological immune-mediated disorders. The sample's time point: longitudinal time-point 2. TCRdb re-called the 5' RACE reads with MiXCR, one entry per CDR3 protein. The data show tens of thousands of distinct CDR3 sequences, 5% to 6.5% seen once. The sequenced sample consisted of PBMCs. The receptors stem from a woman aged 55-70 years with multiple sclerosis.

This clonotype was detected ten times or more. V usage is TRBV27 and J usage is TRBJ2-5; D could derive from TRBD1 or TRBD2 (5 bases each). Germline CDR1 and CDR2: MNHEY and SMNVEV (reference sequence). The germline V and J ends were trimmed by 3 bases and 6 bases, with 11 bases remaining between them. The CDR3 totals 13 residues. CDR3 sequence (DNA): TGTGCCAGCAGTTTTCAGAGGGGTCAGACCCAGTACTTC. Its protein product is CASSFQRGQTQYF.

V gene TRBV6-1 combines with J gene TRBJ1-1; possible D gene TRBD1, 5 bases. Trimming pared 5 bases from V and 11 bases from J, leaving 18 bases between. The CDR3 totals 13 residues. CDR1 and CDR2 (germline): MNHNS, SASEGT. The CDR3 DNA reads as TGTGCCAGCAGTCCCCGGCAGGCGGGGCGGGCTTTCTTT. Amino acid sequence: CASSPRQAGRAFF.

The table lists this clonotype with many counts. The V and J genes are TRBV5-1 and TRBJ2-7; 8 bases map to TRBD1. This CDR3 has 15 amino acids. Germline CDR1 and CDR2: SGHRS and YFSETQ. The junction had 5 bases not matched to a gene; V was cut back by 2 bases and J by 1 base. CDR3 coding DNA: TGCGCCAGCAGCTTCCAGACAGGGGTGTCCTACGAGCAGTACTTC. Translating gives CASSFQTGVSYEQYF.

This clonotype was detected ten times or more. The V gene is TRBV29-1, the J gene TRBJ1-2; 8 positions match TRBD1. The junction had 6 bases not matched to a gene; V was cut back by 6 bases and J by 0 bases. Germline V lookup: CDR1 SQVTM, CDR2 ANQGSEA. The CDR3 has 14 residues. The CDR3 sequence: CSVRTGGANYGYTF. The CDR3 DNA is TGCAGCGTCCGAACAGGGGGAGCTAACTATGGCTACACCTTC.

The chain combines TRBV20-1 with TRBJ1-3; TRBD1 is a possible D gene (6 bases). The CDR3 contains 13 residues. From germline, CDR1 is DFQATT and CDR2 SNEGSKA (reference sequence). Trimming stripped 6 bases from V and 8 bases from J, with 17 bases between. Here the CDR3 reads CSALTGMGDTIYF. CDR3 nucleotides: TGCAGTGCGCTTACAGGGATGGGTGACACCATATATTTT.

At least ten counts were recorded for this clonotype. The chain's CDR3 is CASSFRTSARETQYF. Written as DNA, the CDR3 is TGTGCCAGCAGTTTTAGGACCTCTGCGAGAGAGACCCAGTACTTC. This chain joins TRBV28 and TRBJ2-5; D unresolved. Trimming shortened V by 3 bases and J by 4 bases, and 15 bases separated the two germline ends. This CDR3 has 15 amino acids. Germline V CDR1 and CDR2: MDHEN, SYDVKM. The full variable domain, completed using reference TRBV28 and TRBJ2-5, is DVKVTQSSRYLVKRTGEKVFLECVQDMDHENMFWYRQDPGLGLRLIYFSYDVKMKEKGDIPEGYSVSREKKERFSLILESASTNQTSMYLCASSFRTSARETQYFGPGTRLLVL.

This clonotype was observed many times. The chain couples TRBV7-9 to TRBJ1-4; 7 nucleotides align to TRBD1. Trimming removed 5 bases from V and 5 bases from J; junction bases left unmatched: 8. Germline V CDR1 and CDR2: SEHNR, FQNEAQ (reference sequence). The CDR3 has 15 residues. CDR3 in amino acids: CASSVWGQWNEKLFF. For the CDR3, the DNA is TGTGCCAGCAGCGTCTGGGGACAGTGGAATGAAAAACTGTTTTTT.

This clonotype was observed at least ten times. The chain employs TRBV7-9 and TRBJ2-7; 7 bases are shared with TRBD1. This CDR3 spans 16 amino acids. The V gene end was trimmed by 6 bases and the J gene end by 3 bases; junction bases not matched to a gene: 14. Looked up from germline, CDR1 is SEHNR and CDR2 is FQNEAQ (reference sequence). The CDR3 is CASSRPTGTAGYEQYF. The CDR3 DNA is TGTGCCAGCAGTCGCCCGACCGGGACAGCCGGCTACGAGCAGTACTTC.

This clonotype was seen ten or more times. This chain links TRBV29-1 with TRBJ1-1; D is undetermined. CDR1 is SQVTM, CDR2 ANQGSEA, per germline. V was cut by 1 base and J by 0 bases, with 9 bases left in between. The CDR3 totals 14 residues. The DNA of the CDR3 is TGCAGCGTTGAAGCGCGGGAAATGAACACTGAAGCTTTCTTT. Translation: CSVEAREMNTEAFF.

This clonotype was recorded at least ten times. V usage is TRBV11-2 and J usage is TRBJ2-4; D ambiguous. The CDR3 length is 13 residues. Trimming left V 2 bases short and J 9 bases short, with 11 bases between. Per the germline V gene, CDR1 is SGHAT and CDR2 is FQNNGV. DNA for the CDR3: TGTGCCAGCAGCTTACGGGTAGGCGTCATTCAGTACTTC. Protein: CASSLRVGVIQYF.

This clonotype was observed at least ten times. This chain joins TRBV7-9 and TRBJ1-2; maybe TRBD1 (5 bases). This CDR3 has 13 amino acids. The germline CDR1 and CDR2 sequences are SEHNR and FQNEAQ (reference sequence). Trimming took 7 bases from V and 8 from J, leaving 17 bases between them. The CDR3 nucleotides read TGTGCCAGCACCAGGGTGACCCCAAACGGCTACACCTTC. This translates into CASTRVTPNGYTF.

V usage is TRBV4-1 and J usage is TRBJ1-6; 9 nucleotides align to TRBD1. Trimming cost V 1 base and J 9 bases; bases outside gene matches: 4. The CDR3 covers 15 residues. Germline V gene lookup returns CDR1 MGHRA and CDR2 YSYEKL. The CDR3 spells CASSQGGQGTSPLHF. The CDR3 bases are TGCGCCAGCAGCCAAGGGGGACAGGGTACTTCACCCCTCCACTTT.

This clonotype was seen repeatedly, ten times or more. J is TRBJ2-5 and V is TRBV10-3; maybe TRBD1 (6 bases). Between the trimmed V and J ends, which lost 3 bases and 5 bases, there was a span of 10 bases. In germline, CDR1 is ENHRY, CDR2 SYGVKD. This CDR3 has 13 residues. CDR3 nucleotides: TGTGCCATCAGTGATGGGGACACCGAGACCCAGTACTTC. Amino acid sequence: CAISDGDTETQYF.

This clonotype was detected ten times or more. The chain combines TRBV6-5 with TRBJ1-3; TRBD1 agrees at 9 bases. V lost 0 bases to trimming and J lost 4 bases; unmatched junction nucleotides: 4. The CDR3 loop spans 16 amino acids. Germline V gene lookup returns CDR1 MNHEY and CDR2 SVGAGI. The CDR3 reads CASSYSRQGGGNTIYF. DNA for the CDR3: TGTGCCAGCAGTTACTCGAGACAGGGGGGAGGAAACACCATATATTTT.

This clonotype was observed at least ten times. The chain links TRBV7-2 to TRBJ2-3; the match to TRBD1 covers 10 bases. V lost 5 bases, J lost 1 base, and 6 bases stayed unmatched. Germline V lookup: CDR1 SGHTA, CDR2 FQGNSA. CDR3 size: 16 residues. The CDR3 nucleotides are TGTGCCAGCAGCCCCGGGACAGGGGTGGGCACAGATACGCAGTATTTT. Its protein is CASSPGTGVGTDTQYF.

This chain connects TRBV12-3 or TRBV12-4 to TRBJ2-3; D gene uncertain. V was clipped by 6 bases and J by 5 bases, with 6 bases between them. This CDR3 comprises 11 residues. The CDR3 loop is CASSTIDTQYF. The CDR3 coding sequence is TGTGCCAGCAGCACCATAGATACGCAGTATTTT.

This clonotype has a count of ten or more. The chain joins TRBV29-1 to TRBJ2-2, with 9 positions matching TRBD1. The CDR3 has 15 amino acids. In germline, CDR1 is SQVTM, CDR2 ANQGSEA. The junction had 6 bases not matched to a gene; V was cut back by 1 base and J by 6 bases. The CDR3 loop reads CSVEAGTGIPGELFF. The CDR3 nucleotides read TGCAGCGTTGAAGCTGGGACAGGGATTCCCGGGGAGCTGTTTTTT.

Many counts were recorded for this clonotype. This chain's CDR3 is CASSSTGGRADTQYF. CDR3 nucleotides: TGTGCCAGCAGCTCTACAGGGGGAAGGGCAGATACGCAGTATTTT. The rearrangement links TRBV7-6 to TRBJ2-3, with 8 nucleotides matching TRBD1. CDR3 size: 15 residues. The germline CDR1 and CDR2 sequences are SGHVS and FNYEAQ. V lost 4 bases to trimming and J lost 4 bases; unmatched junction nucleotides: 7. The full variable domain, completed using reference TRBV7-6 and TRBJ2-3, is GAGVSQSPRYKVTKRGQDVALRCDPISGHVSLYWYRQALGQGPEFLTYFNYEAQQDKSGLPNDRFSAERPEGSISTLTIQRTEQRDSAMYRCASSSTGGRADTQYFGPGTRLTVL.

This clonotype showed up many times. The genes are TRBV20-1 and TRBJ2-5; no clear D. In germline, CDR1 is DFQATT, CDR2 SNEGSKA (reference sequence). V was shortened by 3 bases and J by 5 bases, with 10 bases between the two germline ends. The CDR3 has 12 residues. The CDR3 here is CSARPSAETQYF. CDR3 DNA: TGCAGTGCTAGGCCCTCGGCGGAGACCCAGTACTTC.